A selection of T cell receptor beta chains follows, all from one sample in a study of blood T cell repertoires in COVID-19. Measured with immunoSEQ multiplex PCR; TCRdb has only the in-frame clones, and not every one. The sample consists of over 150,000 clones, approximately 91% of them appearing once. Sequenced: peripheral blood. The source of these receptors is a middle-aged man with COVID-19, enrolled during active disease. Each CDR3 is given with its conserved first and last residue. The order of the fields is J gene, V gene, CDR3 protein.

J gene: TRBJ2-4
V gene: TRBV7-2
CDR3 protein: CASSLARGRQSIQYF

J gene: TRBJ2-5
V gene: TRBV19
CDR3 protein: CASSIAATRLETQYF

J gene: TRBJ2-7
V gene: TRBV5-6
CDR3 protein: CASSLGGQGFEQYF

J gene: TRBJ1-4
V gene: TRBV28
CDR3 protein: CASKTQGVLEKLFF

J gene: TRBJ2-1
V gene: TRBV18
CDR3 protein: CASSPRKAGLAASSYNEQFF

J gene: TRBJ2-3
V gene: TRBV11-3
CDR3 protein: CASSLDQSESTDTQYF

J gene: TRBJ2-7
V gene: TRBV25-1
CDR3 protein: CASSLGLAGVVGYEQYF

J gene: TRBJ1-4
V gene: TRBV6-6
CDR3 protein: CASSAASGRVGFPTNEKLFF

J gene: TRBJ2-1
V gene: TRBV10-3
CDR3 protein: CAISGPAGGLSSYNEQFF

J gene: TRBJ2-3
V gene: TRBV5-4
CDR3 protein: CASSFSPTGGTDTQYF

J gene: TRBJ1-2
V gene: TRBV6-5
CDR3 protein: CASSYISEGRLGYTF

J gene: TRBJ1-1
V gene: TRBV14
CDR3 protein: CASSQEGSNTEAFF

J gene: TRBJ2-7
V gene: TRBV4-1
CDR3 protein: CASTLEGTGVYEQYF

J gene: TRBJ1-6
V gene: TRBV3-1/TRBV3-2
CDR3 protein: CASSHNIGAPLHF

J gene: TRBJ2-7
V gene: TRBV11-2
CDR3 protein: CASSLDRRAYEQYF

J gene: TRBJ1-2
V gene: TRBV10-3
CDR3 protein: CAISDPGGGYTF

J gene: TRBJ1-5
V gene: TRBV28
CDR3 protein: CASSLSRTGVQPQHF

J gene: TRBJ2-1
V gene: TRBV5-1
CDR3 protein: CASSGTVPVNEQFF

J gene: TRBJ2-5
V gene: TRBV4-1
CDR3 protein: CASSSKGTSGGASQETQYF

J gene: TRBJ1-1
V gene: TRBV23-1
CDR3 protein: CASSISGSTEAFF

J gene: TRBJ1-1
V gene: TRBV6-6
CDR3 protein: CASSYSELNTEAFF

J gene: TRBJ2-1
V gene: TRBV4-1
CDR3 protein: CASSQVSGGYNEQFF

J gene: TRBJ2-1
V gene: TRBV6-2/TRBV6-3
CDR3 protein: CASSPSTSGGGVEQFF

J gene: TRBJ2-2
V gene: TRBV6-4
CDR3 protein: CASREQGNTGELFF

J gene: TRBJ1-2
V gene: TRBV28
CDR3 protein: CASSPTGIERGYTF

J gene: TRBJ2-2
V gene: TRBV2
CDR3 protein: CASLEGARTGELFF

J gene: TRBJ2-3
V gene: TRBV19
CDR3 protein: CASSLLGALSTDTQYF

J gene: TRBJ2-7
V gene: TRBV3-1/TRBV3-2
CDR3 protein: CVSSLSGTRGYEQYF

J gene: TRBJ2-6
V gene: TRBV18
CDR3 protein: CASSLWTGSHSGANVLTF

J gene: TRBJ2-5
V gene: TRBV9
CDR3 protein: CASSALAGGGETQYF

J gene: TRBJ1-4
V gene: TRBV5-4
CDR3 protein: CASSFWTGVTNEKLFF

J gene: TRBJ2-2
V gene: TRBV5-4
CDR3 protein: CASSFTVNTGELFF

J gene: TRBJ1-2
V gene: TRBV9
CDR3 protein: CASSAGQGAYGYTF

J gene: TRBJ1-1
V gene: TRBV19
CDR3 protein: CASMGGGLATEAFF

J gene: TRBJ2-2
V gene: TRBV7-9
CDR3 protein: CASSLRPTSPTTGELFF

J gene: TRBJ1-5
V gene: TRBV19
CDR3 protein: CASSGRSRGTGGSNQPQHF

J gene: TRBJ1-5
V gene: TRBV19
CDR3 protein: CASSIASGTGNNQPQHF

J gene: TRBJ2-5
V gene: TRBV28
CDR3 protein: CASSSTGQGAYF

J gene: TRBJ1-6
V gene: TRBV7-9
CDR3 protein: CASSSTGFNSPLHF

J gene: TRBJ1-2
V gene: TRBV24-1
CDR3 protein: CATSGQGSNYGYTF

J gene: TRBJ1-4
V gene: TRBV29-1
CDR3 protein: CRGGVFVEKLFF

J gene: TRBJ2-3
V gene: TRBV27
CDR3 protein: CASSFLTSGRLTGTDTQYF

J gene: TRBJ1-1
V gene: TRBV12-3/TRBV12-4
CDR3 protein: CASSFTGLSEAFF

J gene: TRBJ2-1
V gene: TRBV19
CDR3 protein: CASSTRLAGVLDEQFF

J gene: TRBJ2-1
V gene: TRBV28
CDR3 protein: CASSNLTGSFF

J gene: TRBJ2-5
V gene: TRBV7-9
CDR3 protein: CASSYRDRGKTQYF

J gene: TRBJ2-1
V gene: TRBV14
CDR3 protein: CASSPRYNEQFF

J gene: TRBJ2-7
V gene: TRBV3-1/TRBV3-2
CDR3 protein: CASSQAGGSYEQYF

J gene: TRBJ1-6
V gene: TRBV6-5
CDR3 protein: CASSRGDNSPLHF